The table lists the clone carrying this T cell receptor beta chain with a few counts. Antigen specificity is unknown. At one of its ends the junction is not consistent with the germline gene, which may arise from a read error. The data originate from a study of blood T cells in healthy people across ages. The study, taken as a whole, reports: Any conclusive comparison of naive versus antigen-experienced cells was prevented by using unsorted PBMCs.

Using a J-beta primer mix together with a sample-barcoded 5' primer, a second PCR was run for roughly 7 to 12 cycles. A 12-random-nucleotide template-switch adaptor tagged each cDNA molecule. One entry per CDR3 protein, called by TCRdb with MiXCR from the 5' RACE reads. The data hold hundreds of thousands of distinct CDR3 sequences, with 25% to 30% observed a single time. The authors drew 8.5 to 10 milliliters of peripheral blood from each donor. Samples had at least 7 million PBMCs isolated from them. CDR3 length: 13 amino acids. Germline V CDR1 and CDR2: DFQATT, SNEGSKA (reference sequence). J is TRBJ1-5 and V is TRBV20-1; no clear D gene. The TCR originated in a woman in her seventies in good health. The sample taken for sequencing was blood. CDR3 nucleotides: TGCAGTGCTAGAGATTGGTCCAATCAGCCCCGGCATTTT. Protein: CSARDWSNQPRHF.